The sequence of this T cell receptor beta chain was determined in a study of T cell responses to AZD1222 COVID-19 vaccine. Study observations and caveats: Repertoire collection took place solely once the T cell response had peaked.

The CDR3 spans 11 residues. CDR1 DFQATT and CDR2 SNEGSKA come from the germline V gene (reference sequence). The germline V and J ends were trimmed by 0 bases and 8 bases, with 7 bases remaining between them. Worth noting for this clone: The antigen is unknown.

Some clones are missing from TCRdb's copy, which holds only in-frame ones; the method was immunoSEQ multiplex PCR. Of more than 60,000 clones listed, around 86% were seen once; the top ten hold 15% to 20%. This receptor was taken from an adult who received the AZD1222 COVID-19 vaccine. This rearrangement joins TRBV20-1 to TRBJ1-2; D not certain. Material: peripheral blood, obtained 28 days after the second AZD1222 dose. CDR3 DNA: TGCAGTGCTAGAGATCTGGAGGGCTACACCTTC. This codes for CSARDLEGYTF.